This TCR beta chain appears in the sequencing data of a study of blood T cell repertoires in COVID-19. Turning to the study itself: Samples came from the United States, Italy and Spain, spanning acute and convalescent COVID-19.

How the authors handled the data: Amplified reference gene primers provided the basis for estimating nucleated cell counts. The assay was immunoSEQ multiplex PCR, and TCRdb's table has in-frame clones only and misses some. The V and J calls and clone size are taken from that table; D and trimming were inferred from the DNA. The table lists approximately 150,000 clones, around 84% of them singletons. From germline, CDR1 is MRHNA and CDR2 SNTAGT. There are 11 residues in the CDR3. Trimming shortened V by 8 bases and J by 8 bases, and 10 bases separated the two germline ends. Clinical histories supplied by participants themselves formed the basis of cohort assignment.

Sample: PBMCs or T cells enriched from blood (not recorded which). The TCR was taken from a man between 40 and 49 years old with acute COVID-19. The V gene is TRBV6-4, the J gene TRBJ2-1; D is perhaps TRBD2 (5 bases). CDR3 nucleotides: TGTGCCAGCCCGGAGGACCATGAGCAGTTCTTC. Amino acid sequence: CASPEDHEQFF.